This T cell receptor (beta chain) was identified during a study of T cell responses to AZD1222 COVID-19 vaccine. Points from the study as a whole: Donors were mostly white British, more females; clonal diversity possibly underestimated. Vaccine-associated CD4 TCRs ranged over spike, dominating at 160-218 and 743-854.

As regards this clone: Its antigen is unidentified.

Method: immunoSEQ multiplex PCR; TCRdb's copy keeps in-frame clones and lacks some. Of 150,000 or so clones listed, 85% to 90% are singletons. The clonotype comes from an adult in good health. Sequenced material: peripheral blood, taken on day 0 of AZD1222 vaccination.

The CDR3 DNA sequence: TGTGCCAGTAGTACACAAACAGGGGGCGCGTCGTATGCTTTCTTT. It specifies CASSTQTGGASYAFF. This chain joins TRBV19 and TRBJ1-1, with TRBD1 matching 9 bases. CDR3 length: 15 amino acids. The V and J ends lost 4 bases and 11 bases, in that order; junction bases with no gene match: 14. Germline V gene lookup returns CDR1 LNHDA and CDR2 SQIVND (reference sequence).